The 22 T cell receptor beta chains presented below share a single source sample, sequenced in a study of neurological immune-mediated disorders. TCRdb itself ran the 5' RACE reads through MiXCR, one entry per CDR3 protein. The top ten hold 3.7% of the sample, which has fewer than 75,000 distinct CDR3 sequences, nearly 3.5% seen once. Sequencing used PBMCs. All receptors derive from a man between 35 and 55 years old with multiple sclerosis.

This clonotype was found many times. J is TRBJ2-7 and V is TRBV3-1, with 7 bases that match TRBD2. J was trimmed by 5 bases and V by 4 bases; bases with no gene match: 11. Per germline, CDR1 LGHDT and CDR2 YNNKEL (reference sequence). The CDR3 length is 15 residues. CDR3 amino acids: CASSLGGRANHEQYF. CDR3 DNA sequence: TGTGCCAGCAGCCTCGGGGGGAGGGCGAACCACGAGCAGTACTTC.

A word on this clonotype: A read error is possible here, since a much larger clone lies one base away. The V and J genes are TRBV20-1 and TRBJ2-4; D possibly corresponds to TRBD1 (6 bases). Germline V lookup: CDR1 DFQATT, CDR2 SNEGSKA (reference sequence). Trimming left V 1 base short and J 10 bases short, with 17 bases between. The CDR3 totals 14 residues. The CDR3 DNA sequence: TGCAGTGCTAGAGCGGGTAGGGGGATTAAAATTCAGTACTTC. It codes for CSARAGRGIKIQYF.

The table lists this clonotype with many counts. CDR3 region: CASIPGGWAADTQYF. In DNA, the CDR3 is TGTGCCAGCATCCCCGGGGGATGGGCCGCAGATACGCAGTATTTT. The V and J genes are TRBV27 and TRBJ2-3, with a weak D call TRBD2 (6 bases). Trimming took off 7 bases at V and 4 bases at J, with 18 bases between the two ends. This CDR3 is 15 amino acids long. The V gene's germline CDR1 is MNHEY and CDR2 SMNVEV (reference sequence).

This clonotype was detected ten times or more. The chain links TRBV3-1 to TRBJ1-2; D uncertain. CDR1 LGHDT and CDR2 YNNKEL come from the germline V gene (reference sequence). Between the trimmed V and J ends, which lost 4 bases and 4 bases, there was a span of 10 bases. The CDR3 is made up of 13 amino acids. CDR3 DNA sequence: TGTGCCAGCAGCCTAACATGGGTCTATGGCTACACCTTC. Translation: CASSLTWVYGYTF.

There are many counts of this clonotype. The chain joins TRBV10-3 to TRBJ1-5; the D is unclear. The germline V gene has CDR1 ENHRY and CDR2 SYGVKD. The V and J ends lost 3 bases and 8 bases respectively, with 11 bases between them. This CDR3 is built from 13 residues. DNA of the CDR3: TGTGCCATCAGTGAAGACAACTTTAAGCCCCAGCATTTT. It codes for CAISEDNFKPQHF.

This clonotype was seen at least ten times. As DNA, the CDR3 is TGCAGTGCTAGAGAGGGTTCCAGCGCCTCCTACAATGAGCAGTTCTTC. The encoded protein is CSAREGSSASYNEQFF. This chain connects TRBV20-1 to TRBJ2-1, with D uncertain. Germline loops: CDR1 DFQATT, CDR2 SNEGSKA (reference sequence). The CDR3 spans 16 residues. V shed 0 bases and J shed 0 bases, with 12 bases lying between them.

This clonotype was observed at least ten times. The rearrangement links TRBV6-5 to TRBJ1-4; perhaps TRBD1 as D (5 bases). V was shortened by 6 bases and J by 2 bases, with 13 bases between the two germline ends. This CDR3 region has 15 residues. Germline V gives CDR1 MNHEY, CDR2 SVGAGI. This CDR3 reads CASRRQLTTNEKLFF. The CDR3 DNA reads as TGTGCCAGCAGACGACAGCTAACCACTAATGAAAAACTGTTTTTT.

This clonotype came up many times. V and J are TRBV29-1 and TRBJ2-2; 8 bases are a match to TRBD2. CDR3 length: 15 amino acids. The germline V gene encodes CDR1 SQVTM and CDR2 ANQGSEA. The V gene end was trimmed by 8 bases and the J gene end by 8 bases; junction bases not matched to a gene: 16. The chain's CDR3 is CSPIGTRGRGGELFF. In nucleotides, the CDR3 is TGCAGCCCAATCGGGACTAGAGGGCGAGGGGGGGAGCTGTTTTTT.

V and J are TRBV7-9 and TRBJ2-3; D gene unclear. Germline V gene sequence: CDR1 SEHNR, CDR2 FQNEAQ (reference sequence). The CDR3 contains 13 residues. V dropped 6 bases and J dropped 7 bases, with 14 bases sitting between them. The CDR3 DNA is TGTGCCAGCAGTCGCAATGCAGATAATACGCAGTATTTT. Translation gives CASSRNADNTQYF. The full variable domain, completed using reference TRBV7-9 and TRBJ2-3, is DTGVSQNPRHKITKRGQNVTFRCDPISEHNRLYWYRQTLGQGPEFLTYFQNEAQLEKSRLLSDRFSAERPKGSFSTLEIQRTEQGDSAMYLCASSRNADNTQYFGPGTRLTVL.

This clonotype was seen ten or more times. The CDR3 reads CSARGPVEQPQHF. The CDR3 DNA reads as TGCAGTGCTAGAGGTCCGGTGGAACAGCCCCAGCATTTT. The genes are TRBV20-1 and TRBJ1-5, with D unclear. The V gene's germline CDR1 is DFQATT and CDR2 SNEGSKA (reference sequence). V was trimmed by 1 base and J by 7 bases, leaving 11 bases between them. This CDR3 is 13 amino acids long.

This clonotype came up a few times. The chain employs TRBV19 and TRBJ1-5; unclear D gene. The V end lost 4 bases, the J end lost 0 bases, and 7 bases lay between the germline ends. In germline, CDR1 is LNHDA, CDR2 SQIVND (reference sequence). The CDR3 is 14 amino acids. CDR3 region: CASSRQNSNQPQHF. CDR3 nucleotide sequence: TGTGCCAGTAGTAGGCAGAATAGCAATCAGCCCCAGCATTTT.

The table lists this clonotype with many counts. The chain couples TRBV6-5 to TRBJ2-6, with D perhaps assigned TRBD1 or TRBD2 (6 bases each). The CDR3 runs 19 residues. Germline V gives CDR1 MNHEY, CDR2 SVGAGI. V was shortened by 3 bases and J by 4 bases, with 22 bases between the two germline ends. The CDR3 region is CASSYISGAHTFGANVLTF. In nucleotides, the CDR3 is TGTGCCAGCAGTTATATTTCGGGGGCTCATACGTTCGGGGCCAACGTCCTGACTTTC.

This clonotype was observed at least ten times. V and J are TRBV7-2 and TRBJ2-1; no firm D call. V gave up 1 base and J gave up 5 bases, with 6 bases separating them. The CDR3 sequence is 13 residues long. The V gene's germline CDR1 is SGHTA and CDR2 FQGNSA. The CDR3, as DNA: TGTGCCAGCAGCTTAGTGATTCACAATGAGCAGTTCTTC. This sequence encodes CASSLVIHNEQFF.

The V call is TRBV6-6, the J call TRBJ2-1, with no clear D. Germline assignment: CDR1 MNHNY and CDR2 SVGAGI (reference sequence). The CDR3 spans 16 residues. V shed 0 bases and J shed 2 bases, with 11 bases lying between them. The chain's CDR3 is CASSYSIDVPYNEQFF. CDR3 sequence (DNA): TGTGCCAGCAGTTACTCGATTGATGTTCCCTACAATGAGCAGTTCTTC.

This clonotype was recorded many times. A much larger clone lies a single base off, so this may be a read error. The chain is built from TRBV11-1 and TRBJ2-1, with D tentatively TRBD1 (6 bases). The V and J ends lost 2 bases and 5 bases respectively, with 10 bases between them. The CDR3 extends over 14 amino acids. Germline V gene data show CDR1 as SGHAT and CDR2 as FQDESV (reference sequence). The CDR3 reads CASSLWKGDNEQFF. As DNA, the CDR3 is TGTGCCAGCAGCTTATGGAAGGGGGACAATGAGCAGTTCTTC.

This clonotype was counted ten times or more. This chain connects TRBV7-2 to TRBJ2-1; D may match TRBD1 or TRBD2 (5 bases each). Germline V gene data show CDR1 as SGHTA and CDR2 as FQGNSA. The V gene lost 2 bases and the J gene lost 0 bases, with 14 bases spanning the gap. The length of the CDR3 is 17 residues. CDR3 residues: CASSLFVSGGSYNEQFF. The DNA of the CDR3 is TGTGCCAGCAGCTTATTTGTGAGTGGGGGCTCCTACAATGAGCAGTTCTTC.

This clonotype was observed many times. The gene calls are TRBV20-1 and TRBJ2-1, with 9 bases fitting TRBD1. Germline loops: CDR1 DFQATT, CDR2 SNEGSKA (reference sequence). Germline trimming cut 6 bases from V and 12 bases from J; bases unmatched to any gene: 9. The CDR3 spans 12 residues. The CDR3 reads CSATDRGWVQFF. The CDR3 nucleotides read TGCAGTGCCACTGACAGGGGGTGGGTGCAGTTCTTC.

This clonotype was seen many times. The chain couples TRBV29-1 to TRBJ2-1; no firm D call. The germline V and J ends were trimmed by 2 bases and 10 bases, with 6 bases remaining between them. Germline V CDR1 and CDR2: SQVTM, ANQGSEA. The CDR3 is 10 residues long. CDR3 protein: CSVERTEQFF. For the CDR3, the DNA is TGCAGCGTTGAACGGACGGAGCAGTTCTTC.

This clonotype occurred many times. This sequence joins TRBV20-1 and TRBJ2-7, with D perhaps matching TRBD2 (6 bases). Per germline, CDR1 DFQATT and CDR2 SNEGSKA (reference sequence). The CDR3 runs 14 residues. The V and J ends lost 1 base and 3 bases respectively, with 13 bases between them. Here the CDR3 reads CSARVGGSSYEQYF. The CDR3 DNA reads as TGCAGTGCTAGAGTAGGAGGGAGTAGCTACGAGCAGTACTTC.

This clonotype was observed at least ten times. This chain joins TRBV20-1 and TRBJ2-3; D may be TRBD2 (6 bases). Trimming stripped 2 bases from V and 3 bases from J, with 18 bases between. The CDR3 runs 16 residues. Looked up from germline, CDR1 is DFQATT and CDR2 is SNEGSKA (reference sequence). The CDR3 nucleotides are TGCAGTGCTAGACGCACCCTGACTAGTCAAACAGATACGCAGTATTTT. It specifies CSARRTLTSQTDTQYF.

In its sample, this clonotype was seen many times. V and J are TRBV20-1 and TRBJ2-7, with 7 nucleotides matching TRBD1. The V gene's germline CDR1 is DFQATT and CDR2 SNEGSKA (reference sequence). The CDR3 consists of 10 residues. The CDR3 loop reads CSARVRTGRV. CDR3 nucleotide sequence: TGCAGTGCTAGAGTGCGGACAGGTAGGGTC.

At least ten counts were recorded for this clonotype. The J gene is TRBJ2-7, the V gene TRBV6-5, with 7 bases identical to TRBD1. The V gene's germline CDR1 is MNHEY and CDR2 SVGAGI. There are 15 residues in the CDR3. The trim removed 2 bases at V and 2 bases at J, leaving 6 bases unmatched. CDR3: CASSYQTGPTYEQYF. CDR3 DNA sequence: TGTGCCAGCAGTTACCAGACAGGGCCTACCTACGAGCAGTACTTC.